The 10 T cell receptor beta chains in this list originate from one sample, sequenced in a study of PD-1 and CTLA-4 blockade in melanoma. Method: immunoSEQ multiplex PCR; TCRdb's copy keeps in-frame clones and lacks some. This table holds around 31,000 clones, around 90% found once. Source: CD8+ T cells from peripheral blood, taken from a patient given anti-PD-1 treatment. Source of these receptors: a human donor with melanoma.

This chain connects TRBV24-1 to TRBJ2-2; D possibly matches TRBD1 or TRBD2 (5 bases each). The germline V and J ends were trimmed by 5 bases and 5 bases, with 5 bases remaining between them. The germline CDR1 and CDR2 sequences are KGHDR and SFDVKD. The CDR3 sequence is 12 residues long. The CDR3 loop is CATSGGTGELFF. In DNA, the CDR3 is TGTGCCACCAGTGGGGGGACCGGGGAGCTGTTTTTT.

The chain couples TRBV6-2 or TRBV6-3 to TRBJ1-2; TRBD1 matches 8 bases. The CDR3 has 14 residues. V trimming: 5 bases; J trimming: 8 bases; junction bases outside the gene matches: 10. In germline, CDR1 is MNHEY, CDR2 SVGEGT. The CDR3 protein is CASSLGTGYLGYTF. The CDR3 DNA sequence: TGTGCCAGCAGTCTAGGGACAGGATATCTGGGCTACACCTTC.

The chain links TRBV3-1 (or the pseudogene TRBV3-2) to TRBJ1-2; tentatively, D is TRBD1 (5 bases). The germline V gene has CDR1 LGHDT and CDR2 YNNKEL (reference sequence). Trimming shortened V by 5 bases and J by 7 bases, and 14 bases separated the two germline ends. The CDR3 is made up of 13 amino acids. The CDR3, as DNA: TGTGCCAGCAGCACCTGGGGGGTAGGTGGCTACACCTTC. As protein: CASSTWGVGGYTF.

The CDR3 spells CASSQDVAGGPSEQFF. CDR3 nucleotide sequence: TGTGCCAGCAGCCAAGACGTGGCGGGGGGGCCATCCGAGCAGTTCTTC. The chain links TRBV4-2 to TRBJ2-1; 9 bases agree with TRBD2. The ends lost 0 bases at V and 10 bases at J; junction bases unmatched: 10. Germline V gene lookup returns CDR1 LGHNA and CDR2 YNFKEQ. This CDR3 region has 16 residues.

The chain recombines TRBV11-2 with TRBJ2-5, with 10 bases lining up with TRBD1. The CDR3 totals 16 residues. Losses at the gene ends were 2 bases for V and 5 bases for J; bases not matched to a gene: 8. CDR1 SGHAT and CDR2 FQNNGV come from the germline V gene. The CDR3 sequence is CASSLRGTGATETQYF. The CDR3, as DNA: TGTGCCAGCAGCTTACGCGGGACAGGGGCGACGGAGACCCAGTACTTC.

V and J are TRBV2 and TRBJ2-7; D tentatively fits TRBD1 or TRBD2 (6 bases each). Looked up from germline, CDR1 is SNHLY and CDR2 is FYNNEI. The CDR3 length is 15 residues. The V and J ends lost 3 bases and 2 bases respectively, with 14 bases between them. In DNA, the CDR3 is TGTGCCAGCAGTGACGGAACAGGGAGGACCTACGAGCAGTACTTC. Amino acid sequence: CASSDGTGRTYEQYF.

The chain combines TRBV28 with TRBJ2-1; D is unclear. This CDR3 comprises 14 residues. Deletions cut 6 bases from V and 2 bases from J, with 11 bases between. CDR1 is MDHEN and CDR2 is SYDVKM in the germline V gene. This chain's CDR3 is CASSPEVAYNEQFF. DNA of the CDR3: TGTGCCAGCAGCCCCGAAGTAGCCTACAATGAGCAGTTCTTC.

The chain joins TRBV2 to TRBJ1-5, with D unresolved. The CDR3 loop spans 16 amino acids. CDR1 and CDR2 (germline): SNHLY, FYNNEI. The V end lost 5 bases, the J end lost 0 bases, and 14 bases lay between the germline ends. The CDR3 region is CASSYRTGYSNQPQHF. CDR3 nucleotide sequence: TGTGCCAGCAGTTACCGCACGGGCTATAGCAATCAGCCCCAGCATTTT. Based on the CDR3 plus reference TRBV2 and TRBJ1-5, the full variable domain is EPEVTQTPSHQVTQMGQEVILRCVPISNHLYFYWYRQILGQKVEFLVSFYNNEISEKSEIFDDQFSVERPDGSNFTLKIRSTKLEDSAMYFCASSYRTGYSNQPQHFGDGTRLSIL.

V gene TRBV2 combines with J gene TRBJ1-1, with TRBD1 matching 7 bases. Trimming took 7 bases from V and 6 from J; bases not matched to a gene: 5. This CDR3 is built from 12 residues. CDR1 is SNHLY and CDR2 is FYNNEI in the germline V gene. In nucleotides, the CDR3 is TGTGCCAGCACCTTTCAGGGGGCTGAAGCTTTCTTT. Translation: CASTFQGAEAFF.

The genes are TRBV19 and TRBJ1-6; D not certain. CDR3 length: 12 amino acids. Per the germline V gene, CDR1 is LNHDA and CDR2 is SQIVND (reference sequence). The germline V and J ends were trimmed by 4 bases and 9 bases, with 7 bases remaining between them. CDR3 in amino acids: CASSTGISPLHF. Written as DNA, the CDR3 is TGTGCCAGTAGTACTGGGATTTCACCCCTCCACTTT.